The 18 T cell receptor beta chains in this list originate from one sample, sequenced in a study of cytotoxic CD8 clonotypes in ibrutinib-treated CLL. Assay used: immunoSEQ multiplex PCR; TCRdb lists only in-frame clones, some missing. The sample lists about 160,000 clones; roughly four fifths were seen once. The specimen comprised PBMCs, sampled after 24 months of ibrutinib treatment. The receptors originated from a human donor with chronic lymphocytic leukemia.

V and J are TRBV2 and TRBJ2-1; TRBD2 agrees at 7 bases. The CDR3 sequence is 14 residues long. The germline CDR1 and CDR2 sequences are SNHLY and FYNNEI. J was trimmed by 9 bases and V by 6 bases; bases with no gene match: 11. Here the CDR3 DNA reads TGTGCCAGCAGCTATCTAGTGGGGGGGAGTGAGCAGTTCTTC. This encodes CASSYLVGGSEQFF.

This clone was counted between two and nine times. V gene TRBV30 combines with J gene TRBJ1-1, with 7 positions matching TRBD1. This CDR3 contains 13 residues. The germline V gene encodes CDR1 GTSNPN and CDR2 SVGIG (reference sequence). V lost 3 bases to trimming and J lost 5 bases; unmatched junction nucleotides: 6. The CDR3 is CAWRSRGYTEAFF. The CDR3 coding sequence is TGTGCCTGGAGAAGCAGGGGGTATACTGAAGCTTTCTTT.

This chain connects TRBV9 to TRBJ1-1, with D hard to call. The length of the CDR3 is 13 residues. Germline CDR1 and CDR2: SGDLS and YYNGEE. V was trimmed by 0 bases and J by 1 base, leaving 4 bases between them. CDR3 in DNA: TGTGCCAGCAGCGTAGAACCGAACACTGAAGCTTTCTTT. Translation gives CASSVEPNTEAFF.

This clone was detected only once. The chain employs TRBV7-8 and TRBJ2-5; the match to TRBD2 covers 12 bases. This CDR3 comprises 19 residues. Germline loops: CDR1 SGHVS, CDR2 FQNEAQ. With V trimmed by 5 bases and J by 2 bases, 15 bases remained unmatched. The CDR3 loop is CASSPRTSGIRIGQETQYF. For the CDR3, the DNA is TGTGCCAGCAGCCCCAGGACTAGCGGGATCCGCATAGGGCAAGAGACCCAGTACTTC.

This chain links TRBV5-4 with TRBJ1-1; no definite D call. The CDR3 has 13 residues. From germline, CDR1 is SGHNT and CDR2 YYREEE (reference sequence). V lost 4 bases and J lost 2, with 9 bases in between. The CDR3 DNA follows: TGTGCCAGCAGCCAGAAAGCCAACACTGAAGCTTTCTTT. It specifies CASSQKANTEAFF.

The V call is TRBV6-5, the J call TRBJ1-2; D is unresolved. This CDR3 contains 16 residues. V gave up 4 bases and J gave up 3 bases, with 18 bases separating them. Germline assignment: CDR1 MNHEY and CDR2 SVGAGI. The CDR3 is CASSFSTRRGDYGYTF. DNA for the CDR3: TGTGCCAGCAGTTTTAGTACACGCCGAGGCGACTATGGCTACACCTTC.

In this sample, this clone turned up a few times. CDR3: CASSSQLGSLNTEAFF. The CDR3 nucleotides are TGTGCCAGCAGCTCGCAGCTAGGGAGTCTGAACACTGAAGCTTTCTTT. The rearrangement uses TRBV11-2 and TRBJ1-1; D is ambiguous. The CDR3 length is 16 residues. The ends were cut back, 4 bases at V and 0 bases at J, with 15 bases in the middle. The germline V gene has CDR1 SGHAT and CDR2 FQNNGV.

The V and J genes are TRBV5-1 and TRBJ2-7; D is uncertain. Trimming removed 0 bases at V and 2 bases at J, with 9 bases between. CDR1 and CDR2 from the germline V gene are SGHRS and YFSETQ. The CDR3 loop spans 14 amino acids. The CDR3 region is CASSLAGSAYEQYF. CDR3 bases: TGCGCCAGCAGCTTGGCCGGTTCAGCCTACGAGCAGTACTTC.

The chain recombines TRBV18 with TRBJ1-3, with TRBD1 matching 8 bases. Germline V lookup: CDR1 KGHSH, CDR2 LQKENI. The CDR3 runs 16 residues. V trimming: 4 bases; J trimming: 4 bases; junction bases outside the gene matches: 9. In DNA form, the CDR3 reads TGTGCCAGCTCACAGGGGACAGGAGGTTCAGGAAACACCATATATTTT. Its protein product is CASSQGTGGSGNTIYF.

The chain carries TRBV18 and TRBJ1-2, with no clear D. Looked up from germline, CDR1 is KGHSH and CDR2 is LQKENI. V gave up 6 bases and J gave up 1 base, with 6 bases separating them. The CDR3 runs 12 residues. The CDR3 protein is CASSPYNYGYTF. The DNA of the CDR3 is TGTGCCAGCTCGCCGTATAACTATGGCTACACCTTC. Using reference TRBV18 and TRBJ1-2 for the parts outside the CDR3, the full variable domain is NAGVMQNPRHLVRRRGQEARLRCSPMKGHSHVYWYRQLPEEGLKFMVYLQKENIIDESGMPKERFSAEFPKEGPSILRIQQVVRGDSAAYFCASSPYNYGYTFGSGTRLTVV.

The rearrangement uses TRBV6-6 and TRBJ2-1; 13 bases are shared with TRBD2. Germline V CDR1 and CDR2: MNHNY, SVGAGI (reference sequence). The CDR3 is 16 residues long. V shed 6 bases and J 7 bases; nucleotides not matched to a gene: 9. This CDR3 reads CASRSPTSGGWNEQFF. The CDR3 bases are TGTGCCAGCAGATCTCCGACTAGCGGGGGGTGGAATGAGCAGTTCTTC.

This chain uses TRBV7-9 with TRBJ2-3; 10 positions match TRBD2. With V trimmed by 1 base and J by 5 bases, 12 bases remained unmatched. Germline V gives CDR1 SEHNR, CDR2 FQNEAQ (reference sequence). The CDR3 runs 18 residues. The CDR3 nucleotides read TGTGCCAGCAGCTTAGGGTGGGAGCGGGAGGGCCGGAGAGATACGCAGTATTTT. Translation: CASSLGWEREGRRDTQYF.

The rearrangement joins TRBV7-9 to TRBJ2-1; D gene unclear. Germline V lookup: CDR1 SEHNR, CDR2 FQNEAQ (reference sequence). Trimming removed 5 bases at V and 6 bases at J, with 14 bases between. The CDR3 has 14 residues. The CDR3 protein is CASSPAQIPNEQFF. Written as DNA, the CDR3 is TGTGCCAGCAGCCCCGCACAAATCCCCAATGAGCAGTTCTTC.

The chain combines TRBV7-2 with TRBJ2-5; D is possibly TRBD1 (5 bases). Trimming left V 0 bases short and J 7 bases short, with 12 bases between. The germline gives CDR1 SGHTA, CDR2 FQGNSA. CDR3 length: 14 residues. The chain's CDR3 is CASSLAPQAGTQYF. As DNA, the CDR3 is TGTGCCAGCAGCTTAGCCCCACAGGCTGGGACCCAGTACTTC. The variable domain in full, completed from reference TRBV7-2 and TRBJ2-5, reads GAGVSQSPSNKVTEKGKDVELRCDPISGHTALYWYRQSLGQGLEFLIYFQGNSAPDKSGLPSDRFSAERTGGSVSTLTIQRTQQEDSAVYLCASSLAPQAGTQYFGPGTRLLVL.

The rearrangement uses TRBV7-2 and TRBJ1-5; D is undetermined. V was shortened by 5 bases and J by 4 bases, with 12 bases between the two germline ends. The CDR3 has 14 amino acids. Germline CDR1 reads SGHTA; CDR2 reads FQGNSA. CDR3 nucleotide sequence: TGTGCCAGCAGCGCGCGGGAAGGGAATCAGCCCCAGCATTTT. This sequence encodes CASSAREGNQPQHF.

There are a few counts of this clone. The chain combines TRBV6-1 with TRBJ2-4; D gene uncertain. Per germline, CDR1 MNHNS and CDR2 SASEGT. Between the trimmed V and J ends, which lost 6 bases and 13 bases, there was a span of 22 bases. This CDR3 is built from 14 residues. Written as DNA, the CDR3 is TGTGCCAGCAGGGGTACAGCCCTAGGAGTGAGACAGTACTTC. Amino acids: CASRGTALGVRQYF.

The chain employs TRBV2 and TRBJ2-5; TRBD2 matches 14 bases. The ends lost 5 bases at V and 5 bases at J; junction bases unmatched: 7. The CDR3 extends over 16 amino acids. In germline, CDR1 is SNHLY, CDR2 FYNNEI. CDR3 protein: CASSYTGTSGSETQYF. CDR3 sequence (DNA): TGTGCCAGCAGTTACACCGGGACTAGCGGGAGCGAGACCCAGTACTTC.

The chain uses TRBV9 and TRBJ2-1, with 9 bases aligning to TRBD2. Trimming removed 7 bases from V and 0 bases from J; junction bases left unmatched: 17. Germline lookup yields CDR1 SGDLS and CDR2 YYNGEE. This CDR3 region has 19 residues. CDR3 nucleotide sequence: TGTGCCAGCTCCCGGGGAAGGGCTAGCGGGGCCAGCTCCTACAATGAGCAGTTCTTC. The encoded protein is CASSRGRASGASSYNEQFF. The full variable domain, rest sourced from reference TRBV9 and TRBJ2-1, is DSGVTQTPKHLITATGQRVTLRCSPRSGDLSVYWYQQSLDQGLQFLIQYYNGEERAKGNILERFSAQQFPDLHSELNLSSLELGDSALYFCASSRGRASGASSYNEQFFGPGTRLTVL.